These T cell receptor beta chains were read from a single sample in a study of control samples from healthy donors and cancer patients. Libraries were prepared by immunoSEQ multiplex PCR; TCRdb keeps only in-frame clonotypes and omits some of them. In the table there are tens of thousands of clones, about 80% of which are singletons. The sequenced material came from PBMCs. All receptors derive from a woman between 45 and 65 years old with lung cancer. The CDR3 runs from the conserved cysteine through the conserved F or W. The D gene is left open where the match is weak. Not every row has a clone size; where given, it reads once, few, many or a size class.

clone size	D gene	V gene	J gene	CDR3 DNA	CDR3 protein
-	-	TRBV5-1	TRBJ1-5	TGCGCCAGCAGCTCGGGACATAATCAGCCCCAGCATTTT	CASSSGHNQPQHF
-	-	TRBV5-5	TRBJ1-2	TGTGCCAGCAGCTTGGTTCGTCAGTTGGACTATGGCTACACCTTC	CASSLVRQLDYGYTF
once	-	TRBV5-1	TRBJ1-1	TGCGCCAGCAGCCGACCGGAGTTGAACACTGAAGCTTTCTTT	CASSRPELNTEAFF
-	TRBD2	TRBV30	TRBJ2-5	TGTGCCTGGATGCTCGGGACTAGCGGGGCTCAAGAGACCCAGTACTTC	CAWMLGTSGAQETQYF
-	TRBD1	TRBV4-2	TRBJ1-1	TGTGCCAGCAGCCAAGATGGGGACAGGGGAGTCATGAACACTGAAGCTTTCTTT	CASSQDGDRGVMNTEAFF
many	-	TRBV11-2	TRBJ1-1	TGTGCCAGCAGCGCCCTCCGTCCCCTAGGCACTGAAGCTTTCTTT	CASSALRPLGTEAFF
-	-	TRBV5-1	TRBJ2-1	TGCGCCAGCAGCCTAACCGGCCCCTACAATGAGCAGTTCTTC	CASSLTGPYNEQFF
-	TRBD1	TRBV5-6	TRBJ1-6	TGTGCCAGCAGCTTGTTTCCCGGGACAGATGTTTCACCCCTCCACTTT	CASSLFPGTDVSPLHF
-	TRBD1	TRBV5-1	TRBJ1-2	TGCGCCAGCAGCAGGGACAGGAAAGCTAACTATGGCTACACCTTC	CASSRDRKANYGYTF
-	-	TRBV24-1	TRBJ2-3	TGTGCCACCAGTGACACGGACGGCACAGATACGCAGTATTTT	CATSDTDGTDTQYF
-	TRBD1	TRBV7-2	TRBJ2-1	TGTGCCAGCAGCACACAATCCGGGACAGGGTCGTTCTTC	CASSTQSGTGSFF
-	TRBD1	TRBV10-2	TRBJ2-4	TGCGCCAGCGCCGAGGGGGCGGGCATTCAGTACTTC	CASAEGAGIQYF
-	TRBD2	TRBV2	TRBJ2-5	TGTGCCAGCACCCAGGGACTAGCCCAAGAGACCCAGTACTTC	CASTQGLAQETQYF
-	-	TRBV4-3	TRBJ1-2	TGCGCCAGCAGCCAAGATCTAGAACGGGCCTATGGCTACACCTTC	CASSQDLERAYGYTF
-	TRBD1	TRBV4-3	TRBJ1-6	TGCGCCAGCAGCCAGGAGGCCGTCAGGGGGAATTCACCCCTCCACTTT	CASSQEAVRGNSPLHF
-	TRBD2	TRBV9	TRBJ2-1	TGTGCCAGCAGCGTCGGGACTAGTTGGGGCAATGAGCAGTTCTTC	CASSVGTSWGNEQFF
-	-	TRBV7-9	TRBJ1-2	TGTGCCAGCAGCACCAGGACACGGCCCCAGATATCTAACTATGGCTACACCTTC	CASSTRTRPQISNYGYTF
few	-	TRBV30	TRBJ1-1	TGTGCCTGGAGAAGTTGGGCTGAAGCTTTCTTT	CAWRSWAEAFF
-	-	TRBV7-9	TRBJ1-1	TGTGCCAGCAGCCCCCTGCGAGGGAGTGGCACTGAAGCTTTCTTT	CASSPLRGSGTEAFF
-	-	TRBV19	TRBJ1-5	TGTGCCAGTAGTATACCGGGGACCGATCAGCCCCAGCATTTT	CASSIPGTDQPQHF
-	-	TRBV10-3	TRBJ2-2	TGTGCCATGACATCCTCGGACTTGAACACCGGGGAGCTGTTTTTT	CAMTSSDLNTGELFF
-	TRBD1	TRBV7-6	TRBJ1-1	TGTGCCAGCAGCCGCAGGACAGGGATAGAGAACACTGAAGCTTTCTTT	CASSRRTGIENTEAFF
-	-	TRBV5-6	TRBJ1-1	TGTGCCAGCAGCCCAGGGGATGGTTACACTGAAGCTTTCTTT	CASSPGDGYTEAFF
-	-	TRBV5-1	TRBJ1-3	TGCGCCAGCAGCTTGGACGGGCCTAGAGTAGACACCATATATTTT	CASSLDGPRVDTIYF
-	TRBD1	TRBV19	TRBJ2-1	TGTGCCAGTAGTATCTACTCCGGGACAGAAAAGCAGTTCTTC	CASSIYSGTEKQFF
-	-	TRBV28	TRBJ1-1	TGTGCCAGCAGTTTATCAACTGAAGCTTTCTTT	CASSLSTEAFF